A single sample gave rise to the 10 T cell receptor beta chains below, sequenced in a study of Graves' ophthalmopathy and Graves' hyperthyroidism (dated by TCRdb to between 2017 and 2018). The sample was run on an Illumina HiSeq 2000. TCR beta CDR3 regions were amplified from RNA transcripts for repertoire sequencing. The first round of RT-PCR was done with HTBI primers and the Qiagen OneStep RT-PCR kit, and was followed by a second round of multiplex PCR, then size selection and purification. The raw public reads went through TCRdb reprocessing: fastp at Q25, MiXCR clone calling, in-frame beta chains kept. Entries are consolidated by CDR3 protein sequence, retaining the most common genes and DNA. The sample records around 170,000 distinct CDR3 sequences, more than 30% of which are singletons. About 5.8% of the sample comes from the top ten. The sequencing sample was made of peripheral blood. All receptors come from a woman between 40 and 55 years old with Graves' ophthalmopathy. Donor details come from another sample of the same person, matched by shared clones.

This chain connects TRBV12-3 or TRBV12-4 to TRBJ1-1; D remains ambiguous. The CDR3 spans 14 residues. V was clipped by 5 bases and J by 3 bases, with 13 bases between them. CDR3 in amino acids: CASSHQPGYTEAFF. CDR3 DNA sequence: TGTGCCAGCAGTCACCAACCGGGGTACACTGAAGCTTTCTTT.

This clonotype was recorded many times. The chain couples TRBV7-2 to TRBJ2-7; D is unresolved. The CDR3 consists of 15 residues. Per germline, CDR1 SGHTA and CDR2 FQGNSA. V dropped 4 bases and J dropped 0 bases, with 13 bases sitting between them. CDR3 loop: CASSSLASSSYEQYF. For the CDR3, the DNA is TGTGCCAGCAGCTCCCTGGCCTCGAGCTCCTACGAGCAGTACTTC.

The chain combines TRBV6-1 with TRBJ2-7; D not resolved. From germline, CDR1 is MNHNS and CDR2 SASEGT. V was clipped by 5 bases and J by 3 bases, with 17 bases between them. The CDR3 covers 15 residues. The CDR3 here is CASSPPRRWDYEQYF. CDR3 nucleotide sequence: TGTGCCAGCAGTCCGCCGAGAAGGTGGGACTACGAGCAGTACTTC.

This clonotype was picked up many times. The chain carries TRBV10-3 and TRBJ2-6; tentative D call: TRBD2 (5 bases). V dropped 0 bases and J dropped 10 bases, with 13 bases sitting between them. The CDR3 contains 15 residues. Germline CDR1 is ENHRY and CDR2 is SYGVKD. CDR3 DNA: TGTGCCATCAGTGAGTCGAGGGCAGGCTTAAACGTCCTGACTTTC. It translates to CAISESRAGLNVLTF.

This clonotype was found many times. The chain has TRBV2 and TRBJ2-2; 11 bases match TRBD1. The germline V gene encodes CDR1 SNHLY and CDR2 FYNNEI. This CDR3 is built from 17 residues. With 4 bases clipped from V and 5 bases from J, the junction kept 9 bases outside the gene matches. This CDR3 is CASSARTGGIFTGELFF. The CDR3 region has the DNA TGTGCCAGCAGTGCGAGGACAGGGGGCATATTTACCGGGGAGCTGTTTTTT.

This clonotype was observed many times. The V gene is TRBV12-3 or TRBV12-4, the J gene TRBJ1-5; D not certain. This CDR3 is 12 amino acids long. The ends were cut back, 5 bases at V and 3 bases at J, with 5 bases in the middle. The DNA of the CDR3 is TGTGCCAGCAGTCAGTCCAATCAGCCCCAGCATTTT. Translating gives CASSQSNQPQHF.

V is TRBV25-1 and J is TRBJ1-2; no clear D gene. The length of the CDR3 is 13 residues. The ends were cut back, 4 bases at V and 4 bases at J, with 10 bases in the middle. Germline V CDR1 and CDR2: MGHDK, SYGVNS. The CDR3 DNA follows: TGTGCCAGCAGTGGGCAGGAGACCTATGGCTACACCTTC. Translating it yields CASSGQETYGYTF.

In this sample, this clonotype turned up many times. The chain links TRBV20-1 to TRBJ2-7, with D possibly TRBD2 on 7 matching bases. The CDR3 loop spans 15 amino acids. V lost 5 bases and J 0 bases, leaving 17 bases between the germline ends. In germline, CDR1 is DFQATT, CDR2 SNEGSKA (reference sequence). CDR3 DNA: TGCAGTGCTCGAGGCCGCGGGGGCAACTCCTACGAGCAGTACTTC. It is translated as CSARGRGGNSYEQYF.

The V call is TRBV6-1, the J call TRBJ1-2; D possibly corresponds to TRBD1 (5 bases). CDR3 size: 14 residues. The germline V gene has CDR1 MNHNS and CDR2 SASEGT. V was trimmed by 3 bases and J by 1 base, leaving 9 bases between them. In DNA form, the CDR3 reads TGTGCCAGCAGTGAGGGACCGAATAACTATGGCTACACCTTC. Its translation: CASSEGPNNYGYTF.

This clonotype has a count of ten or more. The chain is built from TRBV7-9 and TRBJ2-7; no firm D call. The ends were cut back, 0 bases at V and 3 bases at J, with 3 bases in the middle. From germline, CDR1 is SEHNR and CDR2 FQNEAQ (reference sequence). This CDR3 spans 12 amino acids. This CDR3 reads CASSLADYEQYF. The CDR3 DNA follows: TGTGCCAGCAGCTTAGCAGACTACGAGCAGTACTTC.